Below are 25 T cell receptor beta chains sequenced from a single sample in a study of blood T cells in healthy people across ages. Next came a second PCR, run for about 7 to 12 cycles, which used a sample-barcoded 5' primer along with a J-beta primer mix. TCRdb itself ran the 5' RACE reads through MiXCR, one entry per CDR3 protein. The sample contains 750,000 to 950,000 distinct CDR3 sequences, 25% to 30% of which appear only once. In addition, the sample was reused for a study of T cells of mothers and their children.

The sample was blood. The receptors derive from a woman in her thirties or forties in good health.

This clonotype was observed many times. This chain uses TRBV14 with TRBJ1-2; a possible D gene is TRBD1 (6 bases). The V and J ends lost 1 base and 0 bases respectively, with 9 bases between them. The CDR3 runs 15 residues. Germline assignment: CDR1 SGHDN and CDR2 FVKESK. CDR3 nucleotide sequence: TGTGCCAGCAGCCAAGGGACAGCCTCTAACTATGGCTACACCTTC. Translation gives CASSQGTASNYGYTF.

In this sample, this clonotype turned up many times. This chain connects TRBV7-2 to TRBJ1-2; D is undetermined. CDR1 and CDR2 (germline): SGHTA, FQGNSA. The CDR3 extends over 15 amino acids. V lost 2 bases to trimming and J lost 0 bases, with 10 bases between them. The CDR3 coding sequence is TGTGCCAGCAGCTTACAGCGTACCTCTAACTATGGCTACACCTTC. Translation gives CASSLQRTSNYGYTF.

Comments on this clonotype: One base away lies a much larger clone, so this may be a sequencing read error. The chain has TRBV7-9 and TRBJ1-2; TRBD1 aligns across 12 bases. Germline CDR1 is SEHNR and CDR2 is FQNEAQ (reference sequence). The CDR3 runs to 15 residues. The CDR3 bases are TGTGCCAGCAGCTTATCCGGGACAGGGGGCTATGGCTGCACCTTC. Its translation is CASSLSGTGGYGCTF.

The chain employs TRBV29-1 and TRBJ2-3; either TRBD1 or TRBD2 may supply D (6 bases each). The CDR3 is 15 amino acids. The germline V gene has CDR1 SQVTM and CDR2 ANQGSEA. The ends were cut back, 5 bases at V and 1 base at J, with 16 bases in the middle. CDR3 sequence reads: CSVPSNRGGTDTQYF. The CDR3 DNA reads TGCAGCGTTCCTTCCAATAGGGGGGGCACAGATACGCAGTATTTT.

The chain carries TRBV7-2 and TRBJ1-6; D might be TRBD1 (5 bases). Germline V gives CDR1 SGHTA, CDR2 FQGNSA. V shed 4 bases and J shed 8 bases, with 15 bases lying between them. The CDR3 has 15 residues. The CDR3 region has the DNA TGTGCCAGCAGCTCAGGGATCGTTAAGGATTCACCCCTCCACTTT. It yields the protein CASSSGIVKDSPLHF.

This clonotype was seen a few times. The CDR3 sequence is CASRQRPHYNEQFF. CDR3 nucleotide sequence: TGTGCCAGCAGGCAGCGGCCCCACTACAATGAGCAGTTCTTC. The chain carries TRBV6-1 and TRBJ2-1; tentative D call: TRBD2 (5 bases). The CDR3 loop spans 14 amino acids. Trimming shortened V by 6 bases and J by 3 bases, and 12 bases separated the two germline ends. Germline CDR1 is MNHNS and CDR2 is SASEGT.

The chain carries TRBV7-2 and TRBJ2-3; the match to TRBD2 covers 12 bases. Unmatched junction bases numbered 10, after V lost 4 bases and J lost 2 bases. Germline lookup yields CDR1 SGHTA and CDR2 FQGNSA. CDR3 length: 18 amino acids. The CDR3 DNA follows: TGTGCCAGCAGCTCCTTAACGACTAGCGGGGGAACCACAGATACGCAGTATTTT. This sequence encodes CASSSLTTSGGTTDTQYF.

This clonotype was detected a few times. The chain employs TRBV20-1 and TRBJ2-1; D is possibly TRBD2 (5 bases). With 0 bases removed from V and 5 bases from J, the gap between germline ends came to 17 bases. CDR1 is DFQATT, CDR2 SNEGSKA, per germline (reference sequence). The CDR3 contains 16 residues. The CDR3 nucleotides read TGCAGTGCTAGAGACCCCCGGGATTCCCCCAACAATGAGCAGTTCTTC. Residues: CSARDPRDSPNNEQFF.

The chain carries TRBV7-9 and TRBJ2-3; 7 bases are a match to TRBD2. V gave up 1 base and J gave up 2 bases; unmatched junction bases: 6. CDR1 SEHNR and CDR2 FQNEAQ come from the germline V gene (reference sequence). CDR3 length: 16 residues. Here the CDR3 DNA reads TGTGCCAGCAGCTTAGGGGAGGGGCTCTCCACAGATACGCAGTATTTT. This translates into CASSLGEGLSTDTQYF.

This clonotype was seen at least ten times. V usage is TRBV5-1 and J usage is TRBJ1-2; 7 nucleotides agree with TRBD1. Germline trimming cut 4 bases from V and 1 base from J; bases unmatched to any gene: 7. Germline V gives CDR1 SGHRS, CDR2 YFSETQ. There are 15 residues in the CDR3. The DNA for the CDR3 is TGCGCCAGCAGCGATGACAGGGTGTTTAACTATGGCTACACCTTC. It yields the protein CASSDDRVFNYGYTF. Full variable domain (remainder filled in from reference TRBV5-1 and TRBJ1-2): KAGVTQTPRYLIKTRGQQVTLSCSPISGHRSVSWYQQTPGQGLQFLFEYFSETQRNKGNFPGRFSGRQFSNSRSEMNVSTLELGDSALYLCASSDDRVFNYGYTFGSGTRLTVV.

This clonotype turned up a few times. The chain links TRBV6-5 to TRBJ1-6; D gene unclear. Trimming removed 4 bases at V and 7 bases at J, with 11 bases between. The CDR3 has 14 amino acids. Germline-derived CDR1 and CDR2 are MNHEY and SVGAGI. As DNA, the CDR3 is TGTGCCAGCAGTTTGGAGTACTTGAATTCACCCCTCCACTTT. It yields the protein CASSLEYLNSPLHF.

The chain joins TRBV11-2 to TRBJ2-5; 7 bases are shared with TRBD1. CDR1 is SGHAT, CDR2 FQNNGV, per germline. The CDR3 totals 16 residues. The J segment lost 6 bases and the V segment lost 0 bases, leaving 10 bases of the junction unmatched. CDR3 residues: CASSLDLGRGKKTQYF. The CDR3 DNA reads TGTGCCAGCAGCTTAGATCTTGGCAGGGGGAAGAAGACCCAGTACTTC.

This clonotype has at least ten counts. The chain links TRBV7-2 to TRBJ2-3; D perhaps matches TRBD2 (6 bases). The CDR3 totals 16 residues. Looked up from germline, CDR1 is SGHTA and CDR2 is FQGNSA. V gave up 4 bases and J gave up 1 base, with 15 bases separating them. CDR3 in amino acids: CASSSGTPSGTDTQYF. In nucleotides, the CDR3 is TGTGCCAGCAGCTCCGGGACTCCCTCCGGCACAGATACGCAGTATTTT.

V gene TRBV25-1 combines with J gene TRBJ1-5, with 7 nucleotides matching TRBD1. The CDR3 totals 15 residues. Germline V lookup: CDR1 MGHDK, CDR2 SYGVNS. V gave up 1 base and J gave up 3 bases; unmatched junction bases: 3. The CDR3 sequence is CASSESGQVNQPQHF. CDR3 nucleotides: TGTGCCAGCAGTGAATCCGGACAGGTCAATCAGCCCCAGCATTTT.

This clonotype was recorded a few times. The rearrangement uses TRBV15 and TRBJ1-1; D unclear. This CDR3 region has 13 residues. The V gene's germline CDR1 is LNHNV and CDR2 YYDKDF (reference sequence). Trimming stripped 4 bases from V and 1 base from J, with 7 bases between. The CDR3 here is CATSKNRNTEAFF. CDR3 sequence (DNA): TGTGCCACCAGCAAAAACAGGAACACTGAAGCTTTCTTT.

This clonotype has just a few counts. The chain recombines TRBV28 with TRBJ1-5; 9 positions match TRBD1. The V segment lost 3 bases and the J segment 4 bases; nucleotides outside the gene matches: 13. CDR3 length: 18 residues. CDR1 and CDR2 from the germline V gene are MDHEN and SYDVKM. CDR3 nucleotides: TGTGCCAGCAGTTTGAGGTACCGGGACAGGGAGCGGAATCAGCCCCAGCATTTT. This encodes CASSLRYRDRERNQPQHF.

The V gene is TRBV5-8, the J gene TRBJ2-4; TRBD1 matches 8 bases. Germline CDR1 and CDR2: SGHTS and YDEGEE. Trimming cost V 4 bases and J 0 bases; bases outside gene matches: 6. CDR3 length equals 16 residues. CDR3 sequence (DNA): TGTGCCAGCAGCACGGGACAGGAACTAGCCAAAAACATTCAGTACTTC. This translates into CASSTGQELAKNIQYF.

The rearrangement uses TRBV5-1 and TRBJ2-3, with 8 bases fitting TRBD2. The CDR3 is 14 amino acids. V was pared by 7 bases and J by 5 bases, with 9 bases of the junction left unmatched. The germline gives CDR1 SGHRS, CDR2 YFSETQ. The CDR3 here is CASGTSGSRDTQYF. Written as DNA, the CDR3 is TGCGCCAGCGGAACTAGCGGATCTAGAGATACGCAGTATTTT. Full variable domain (remainder filled in from reference TRBV5-1 and TRBJ2-3): KAGVTQTPRYLIKTRGQQVTLSCSPISGHRSVSWYQQTPGQGLQFLFEYFSETQRNKGNFPGRFSGRQFSNSRSEMNVSTLELGDSALYLCASGTSGSRDTQYFGPGTRLTVL.

As to this clonotype: Mismatch with germline at one junction end may stem from a read error. The chain joins TRBV7-2 to TRBJ2-1; the match to TRBD2 covers 13 bases. This CDR3 comprises 15 residues. Germline CDR1 SGHTA, CDR2 FQGNSA. Here the CDR3 reads CAGSTSGGAHFEQFF. CDR3 nucleotides: TGTGCCGGCAGCACTAGCGGGGGGGCTCACTTTGAGCAGTTCTTC.

The table lists this clonotype with a few counts. This chain uses TRBV10-3 with TRBJ2-3; the D is unclear. V shed 4 bases and J shed 3 bases, with 8 bases lying between them. This CDR3 is built from 13 residues. Germline CDR1 reads ENHRY; CDR2 reads SYGVKD. The CDR3 sequence: CAISGASTDTQYF. The DNA of the CDR3 is TGTGCCATCAGTGGAGCTTCAACAGATACGCAGTATTTT.

V gene TRBV7-2 combines with J gene TRBJ2-7, with 7 bases aligning to TRBD1. Germline V gene sequence: CDR1 SGHTA, CDR2 FQGNSA. This CDR3 comprises 14 residues. The V segment lost 4 bases and the J segment 3 bases; nucleotides outside the gene matches: 6. The CDR3 sequence is CASSCVGQFYEQYF. The CDR3 coding sequence is TGTGCCAGCAGCTGCGTGGGACAGTTCTACGAGCAGTACTTC.

As to this clonotype: This may come from a read error, since a much larger clone is one base off. The gene calls are TRBV28 and TRBJ2-7; D is perhaps TRBD1 (6 bases). The CDR3 consists of 13 residues. The V gene's germline CDR1 is MDHEN and CDR2 SYDVKM. CDR3 sequence: CASGFQGRNEQYF. The CDR3 region has the DNA TGTGCCAGCGGTTTTCAGGGGCGAAACGAGCAGTACTTC.

The genes are TRBV12-3 or TRBV12-4 and TRBJ1-2; D possibly corresponds to TRBD1 (6 bases). The CDR3 length is 14 residues. Trimming pared 5 bases from V and 0 bases from J, leaving 10 bases between. The CDR3 DNA sequence: TGTGCCAGCAGTCTACAGGGTTCTAACTATGGCTACACCTTC. This sequence encodes CASSLQGSNYGYTF.

A remark on this clonotype: Its ends do not fully match the called genes, so a read error is possible. The gene calls are TRBV5-5 and TRBJ1-2, with D possibly TRBD1 on 6 matching bases. The V gene's germline CDR1 is SGHKS and CDR2 YYEKEE (reference sequence). The CDR3 length is 13 residues. The chain's CDR3 is CASSLGQGYDYTF. The CDR3 DNA is TGTGCCAGCAGCTTGGGCCAGGGGTATGACTACACCTTC.

This clonotype has ten or more counts. The CDR3 bases are TGTGCCAGCAGGGGGGACAGTTCCTACGAGCAGTACTTC. As protein: CASRGDSSYEQYF. The gene calls are TRBV12-3 or TRBV12-4 and TRBJ2-7; TRBD1 matches at 7 bases. There are 13 residues in the CDR3. J gave up 1 base and V 6 bases, and 3 bases lay outside the gene matches.